Following are 3 T cell receptor beta chains from one sample sequenced in a study of Ad26.COV2.S vaccination and SARS-CoV-2 variants. Data came from immunoSEQ multiplex PCR; TCRdb stores just in-frame clones and leaves some out. Among about 390,000 clones listed, 80% to 95% were seen once. The treatment denotes: roughly 19 received Ad26.COV2.S at low or high dose, single or two shots; roughly 5 received placebo; per-sample allocation not given. All samples were drawn on day 63, counting from the first vaccine or placebo injection. The starting material was peripheral blood, obtained in a trial of Ad26.COV2.S vaccine versus placebo. Receptors were obtained from a person between 18 and 60 years old who received the Ad26.COV2.S COVID-19 vaccine or a placebo.

Turning to this clone: Other nucleotide sequences in the sample specify the same CDR3. The V call is TRBV9, the J call TRBJ2-3; the D gene is possibly TRBD1 (6 bases). V was cut by 0 bases and J by 0 bases, with 8 bases left in between. CDR1 and CDR2 (germline): SGDLS, YYNGEE. The CDR3 length is 15 residues. The CDR3 DNA reads as TGTGCCAGCAGCGTAGAGGGGGATAGCACAGATACGCAGTATTTT. Translating it yields CASSVEGDSTDTQYF.

The chain uses TRBV4-1 and TRBJ1-5; D unclear. The V gene's germline CDR1 is MGHRA and CDR2 YSYEKL. Trimming took 1 base from V and 0 from J, leaving 7 bases between them. The CDR3 loop spans 15 amino acids. CDR3 loop: CASSQGEVSNQPQHF. Written as DNA, the CDR3 is TGCGCCAGCAGCCAAGGGGAGGTTAGCAATCAGCCCCAGCATTTT.

The V gene is TRBV19, the J gene TRBJ2-5, with D unresolved. This CDR3 is built from 13 residues. The germline V gene has CDR1 LNHDA and CDR2 SQIVND (reference sequence). V lost 6 bases and J lost 0, with 8 bases in between. CDR3 sequence (DNA): TGTGCCAGTAGCCTCCATCACCAAGAGACCCAGTACTTC. Protein: CASSLHHQETQYF.